The 26 T cell receptor beta chains listed next were all sequenced from one sample in a study of cytomegalovirus exposure and HLA in healthy donors. The PCR used 60 Vbeta and 13 Jbeta primers. Data came from immunoSEQ multiplex PCR; TCRdb stores just in-frame clones and leaves some out. The table lists more than 95,000 clones, about 80% of them singletons. The specimen was PBMCs. These receptors were collected from a woman aged 40 to 49 in good health and CMV-seronegative.

This clone was observed a few times. V gene TRBV6-5 combines with J gene TRBJ2-1, with D perhaps TRBD1 (6 bases). CDR1 is MNHEY, CDR2 SVGAGI, per germline. V was trimmed by 5 bases and J by 0 bases, leaving 11 bases between them. The CDR3 is 15 amino acids. This chain's CDR3 is CASSRDISSYNEQFF. CDR3 sequence (DNA): TGTGCCAGCAGTCGGGACATTAGCTCCTACAATGAGCAGTTCTTC.

On this clone itself: The junction and the germline gene differ at one end; a read error may be behind it. The rearrangement joins TRBV5-4 to TRBJ2-1, with TRBD2 identical over 8 bases. From germline, CDR1 is SGHNT and CDR2 YYREEE (reference sequence). The CDR3 consists of 15 residues. The CDR3 protein is CASSPTSDRYNEQLF. The CDR3 DNA reads TGTGCCAGCAGCCCGACTAGCGACCGATACAATGAGCAGCTCTTC.

The chain links TRBV29-1 to TRBJ2-5, with D uncertain. This CDR3 spans 10 amino acids. Between the trimmed V and J ends, which lost 3 bases and 5 bases, there was a span of 4 bases. Germline V gene data show CDR1 as SQVTM and CDR2 as ANQGSEA. CDR3 sequence reads: CSVDEETQYF. CDR3 sequence (DNA): TGCAGCGTTGATGAGGAGACCCAGTACTTC.

CDR3 sequence reads: CASSRWGREALNSEAFF. Here the CDR3 DNA reads TGTGCCAGCTCACGCTGGGGCAGGGAGGCCCTCAACTCTGAAGCTTTCTTT. The chain joins TRBV18 to TRBJ1-1; D might be TRBD1 (5 bases). There are 17 residues in the CDR3. Trimming left V 4 bases short and J 6 bases short, with 24 bases between. Germline assignment: CDR1 KGHSH and CDR2 LQKENI. Using reference TRBV18 and TRBJ1-1 for the parts outside the CDR3, the full variable domain is NAGVMQNPRHLVRRRGQEARLRCSPMKGHSHVYWYRQLPEEGLKFMVYLQKENIIDESGMPKERFSAEFPKEGPSILRIQQVVRGDSAAYFCASSRWGREALNSEAFFGQGTRLTVV.

The chain has TRBV13 and TRBJ1-4; tentatively, D is TRBD1 (6 bases). Trimming took off 5 bases at V and 3 bases at J, with 19 bases between the two ends. Germline V gene lookup returns CDR1 PRHDT and CDR2 FYEKMQ (reference sequence). The CDR3 is 17 amino acids. Written as DNA, the CDR3 is TGTGCCAGCAGCGCCGAACCCTCAGGGGTGTCTAATGAAAAACTGTTTTTT. Amino acid sequence: CASSAEPSGVSNEKLFF.

The chain is built from TRBV5-4 and TRBJ2-1, with 7 bases lining up with TRBD2. With 3 bases clipped from V and 2 bases from J, the junction kept 8 bases outside the gene matches. The CDR3 is 16 amino acids. CDR1 is SGHNT, CDR2 YYREEE, per germline (reference sequence). The CDR3 coding sequence is TGTGCCAGCAGCTCCGTGGCAGCGGGAACCTACAATGAGCAGTTCTTC. It codes for CASSSVAAGTYNEQFF.

The chain couples TRBV6-1 to TRBJ1-6; the match to TRBD1 covers 7 bases. Germline lookup yields CDR1 MNHNS and CDR2 SASEGT. There are 15 residues in the CDR3. V trimming: 4 bases; J trimming: 4 bases; junction bases outside the gene matches: 4. The CDR3 region has the DNA TGTGCCAGCAGTGTTAGGGGACAGTATAATTCACCCCTCCACTTT. This gives the protein CASSVRGQYNSPLHF.

J is TRBJ2-3 and V is TRBV2; 8 nucleotides align to TRBD2. The CDR3 consists of 17 residues. Germline-derived CDR1 and CDR2 are SNHLY and FYNNEI. After removal of 2 bases from V and 2 bases from J, the junction contained 9 bases not matched to a gene. The CDR3 DNA reads TGTGCCAGCAGTGAAAGGGGGACGGGAGGGCCCACAGATACGCAGTATTTT. Translated, it gives CASSERGTGGPTDTQYF.

This rearrangement joins TRBV7-9 to TRBJ2-3, with a weak D call TRBD2 (6 bases). V was cut by 3 bases and J by 2 bases, with 18 bases left in between. Germline V gene sequence: CDR1 SEHNR, CDR2 FQNEAQ (reference sequence). The CDR3 is 17 residues long. CDR3 DNA: TGTGCCAGCAGCTTCATCATAGCGGAAAAGCACACAGATACGCAGTATTTT. Amino acids: CASSFIIAEKHTDTQYF.

The V gene is TRBV20-1, the J gene TRBJ2-7; tentatively, D is TRBD1 (6 bases). Trimming left V 5 bases short and J 7 bases short, with 12 bases between. In germline, CDR1 is DFQATT, CDR2 SNEGSKA (reference sequence). The CDR3 is 11 residues long. The CDR3 DNA is TGCAGTGCTGGGACCCAGGGGGAGCAGTACTTC. Translating it yields CSAGTQGEQYF.

The gene calls are TRBV6-5 and TRBJ2-5, with 7 nucleotides matching TRBD1. J gave up 4 bases and V 0 bases, and 5 bases lay outside the gene matches. Looked up from germline, CDR1 is MNHEY and CDR2 is SVGAGI. This CDR3 region has 15 residues. The CDR3 is CASSYSGTDRETQYF. The CDR3, as DNA: TGTGCCAGCAGTTACTCGGGGACAGACAGAGAGACCCAGTACTTC.

V usage is TRBV7-9 and J usage is TRBJ1-1; weak D call: TRBD1 (6 bases). This CDR3 has 14 residues. Germline V CDR1 and CDR2: SEHNR, FQNEAQ (reference sequence). Trimming cost V 6 bases and J 3 bases, with 14 bases left between them. CDR3 bases: TGTGCCAGCAGGTCCACAGGGACGGACACTGAAGCTTTCTTT. This codes for CASRSTGTDTEAFF.

The chain carries TRBV10-3 and TRBJ2-1; 10 bases agree with TRBD2. CDR1 is ENHRY, CDR2 SYGVKD, per germline. CDR3 length: 16 residues. J was trimmed by 7 bases and V by 6 bases; bases with no gene match: 12. DNA of the CDR3: TGTGCCATCAGCCTCGGACTAGCGGAGGTCGGTAATGAGCAGTTCTTC. It specifies CAISLGLAEVGNEQFF.

The V call is TRBV5-1, the J call TRBJ2-7, with 10 nucleotides matching TRBD1. The CDR3 spans 15 residues. With V trimmed by 2 bases and J by 2 bases, 4 bases remained unmatched. Germline loops: CDR1 SGHRS, CDR2 YFSETQ. The CDR3 region has the DNA TGCGCCAGCAGCTTACGACAGGGGGCAGCCTACGAGCAGTACTTC. Its protein is CASSLRQGAAYEQYF.

J is TRBJ1-1 and V is TRBV7-2; D not resolved. V was clipped by 1 base and J by 4 bases, with 13 bases between them. The germline V gene has CDR1 SGHTA and CDR2 FQGNSA. CDR3 length equals 15 residues. CDR3 amino acids: CASSLDTQVGTEAFF. The CDR3 nucleotides are TGTGCCAGCAGCTTAGATACCCAGGTGGGCACTGAAGCTTTCTTT. The full variable domain, in which reference TRBV7-2 and TRBJ1-1 provide the parts outside the CDR3, is GAGVSQSPSNKVTEKGKDVELRCDPISGHTALYWYRQSLGQGLEFLIYFQGNSAPDKSGLPSDRFSAERTGGSVSTLTIQRTQQEDSAVYLCASSLDTQVGTEAFFGQGTRLTVV.

The chain is built from TRBV6-1 and TRBJ1-1, with a possible D match to TRBD1 (5 bases). CDR1 MNHNS and CDR2 SASEGT come from the germline V gene. CDR3 length equals 15 residues. V gave up 2 bases and J gave up 4 bases, with 14 bases separating them. The DNA for the CDR3 is TGTGCCAGCAGTGAAAAAGGGGCTTGGGGCACTGAAGCTTTCTTT. Its protein product is CASSEKGAWGTEAFF.

The chain uses TRBV5-5 and TRBJ2-5, with a weak D call TRBD1 (6 bases). The J call is doubtful: the DNA matches TRBJ2-7 better. The CDR3 extends over 19 amino acids. Germline lookup yields CDR1 SGHKS and CDR2 YYEKEE (reference sequence). The CDR3 sequence: CASSGRVPGQLLRTYEQYF. In DNA, the CDR3 is TGTGCCAGCAGCGGGCGGGTCCCGGGACAACTGTTACGAACCTACGAGCAGTACTTC.

The rearrangement uses TRBV28 and TRBJ2-5; D is undetermined. Gene TRBJ2-7 matches the end of the DNA better, so the J call may be wrong. CDR3 length equals 15 residues. CDR1 and CDR2 (germline): MDHEN, SYDVKM. In DNA form, the CDR3 reads TGTGCCAGCAGCGAGGTTTCGCGGAAAGTCTACGAGCAGTACTTC. This translates into CASSEVSRKVYEQYF.

The chain recombines TRBV2 with TRBJ2-6; maybe TRBD1 (6 bases). Trimming took 6 bases from V and 1 from J, leaving 19 bases between them. This CDR3 is 18 amino acids long. The V gene's germline CDR1 is SNHLY and CDR2 FYNNEI. In nucleotides, the CDR3 is TGTGCCAGCAGGAGGAGGCCAGGGGCACTGTCTGGGGCCAACGTCCTGACTTTC. Its translation is CASRRRPGALSGANVLTF.

The chain employs TRBV19 and TRBJ2-1, with 7 nucleotides matching TRBD1. The V gene's germline CDR1 is LNHDA and CDR2 SQIVND (reference sequence). J gave up 0 bases and V 9 bases, and 11 bases lay outside the gene matches. This CDR3 is built from 16 residues. In nucleotides, the CDR3 is TGTGCCAGCAGTGATATGACAGGGATCTCCTACAATGAGCAGTTCTTC. As protein: CASSDMTGISYNEQFF.

V and J are TRBV9 and TRBJ2-2, with a possible D match to TRBD1 (5 bases). Germline CDR1 SGDLS, CDR2 YYNGEE. The V and J ends lost 4 bases and 1 base respectively, with 11 bases between them. There are 15 residues in the CDR3. In nucleotides, the CDR3 is TGTGCCAGCAGCACTCGACAGAAGAACACCGGGGAGCTGTTTTTT. Amino acids: CASSTRQKNTGELFF.

This clone was seen just once. The J gene is TRBJ2-7, the V gene TRBV4-3; 7 nucleotides agree with TRBD1. CDR3 size: 14 residues. The trim removed 2 bases at V and 3 bases at J, leaving 4 bases unmatched. Germline V CDR1 and CDR2: LGHNA, YSLEER. The CDR3 reads CASSQSDRDYEQYF. Written as DNA, the CDR3 is TGCGCCAGCAGCCAATCTGACAGGGACTACGAGCAGTACTTC.

The chain is built from TRBV13 and TRBJ1-4, with D possibly matching TRBD1 (5 bases). Germline V lookup: CDR1 PRHDT, CDR2 FYEKMQ (reference sequence). The V gene lost 5 bases and the J gene lost 6 bases, with 10 bases spanning the gap. The CDR3 runs 13 residues. CDR3 sequence (DNA): TGTGCCAGCAGCGCGCGGGGGTATGAAAAACTGTTTTTT. This gives the protein CASSARGYEKLFF.

The V call is TRBV7-2, the J call TRBJ1-1; 7 positions match TRBD1. The CDR3 loop spans 16 amino acids. The germline V gene has CDR1 SGHTA and CDR2 FQGNSA. V trimming: 3 bases; J trimming: 4 bases; junction bases outside the gene matches: 11. The CDR3 DNA reads TGTGCCAGCAGCTTGTTTCTACAGGGGAGTGGCACTGAAGCTTTCTTT. It translates to CASSLFLQGSGTEAFF.

In its sample, this clone was seen a few times. The rearrangement uses TRBV19 and TRBJ2-3, with a tentative D call TRBD2 (6 bases). Trimming shortened V by 5 bases and J by 6 bases, and 18 bases separated the two germline ends. The CDR3 contains 15 residues. The germline V gene encodes CDR1 LNHDA and CDR2 SQIVND (reference sequence). CDR3 coding DNA: TGTGCCAGTAGTCCCCGAACTAGCAGTTCGGATACGCAGTATTTT. Translated: CASSPRTSSSDTQYF.

This clone was counted between two and nine times. J is TRBJ1-1 and V is TRBV6-5; a possible D gene is TRBD1 (5 bases). Germline V CDR1 and CDR2: MNHEY, SVGAGI. Trimming shortened V by 6 bases and J by 3 bases, and 11 bases separated the two germline ends. The CDR3 is 13 amino acids. The CDR3, as DNA: TGTGCCAGCAGGCTGGGGGGGTACACTGAAGCTTTCTTT. Translating it yields CASRLGGYTEAFF.